A selection of T cell receptor beta chains follows, all from one sample in a study of blood T cell repertoires in COVID-19. Using immunoSEQ multiplex PCR, the repertoire was profiled, and TCRdb retains in-frame clones only, with some absent. The top ten clones hold around 6.2% of a sample with about 180,000 clones, 75% to 90% of them seen once. Source material: PBMCs or T cells enriched from blood (not recorded which). The receptors shown here come from a middle-aged man who had recovered from COVID-19. The CDR3 runs from the conserved cysteine through the conserved F or W. A D gene is named only where the DNA matches it firmly. Only part of the rows carry a size: once, few, many, or a class if the clone is expanded.

J | size | D | V | CDR3 | DNA
TRBJ2-1 | few | TRBD2 | TRBV29-1 | CSHGGTIGGNEQFF | TGCAGCCATGGTGGGACTATCGGGGGCAATGAGCAGTTCTTC
TRBJ1-1 | NA | NA | TRBV9 | CASSADRWTEAFF | TGTGCCAGCAGCGCCGACAGGTGGACTGAAGCTTTCTTT
TRBJ2-1 | NA | TRBD2 | TRBV19 | CASRPSGRASEQFF | TGTGCCAGTAGACCCAGCGGGAGGGCTAGTGAGCAGTTCTTC
TRBJ2-2 | few | NA | TRBV12-5 | CASGLMSGVAGELFF | TGTGCTAGTGGTTTGATGTCAGGGGTCGCCGGGGAGCTGTTTTTT
TRBJ2-3 | NA | NA | TRBV2 | CASPTAPGGTDTQYF | TGTGCCAGTCCGACAGCTCCAGGGGGCACAGATACGCAGTATTTT
TRBJ1-6 | NA | NA | TRBV6-1 | CASSEEPSSNSPLHF | TGTGCCAGCAGTGAAGAACCCTCCAGTAATTCACCCCTCCACTTT
TRBJ2-1 | NA | TRBD2 | TRBV7-3 | CASSLYGGRTSYNEQFF | TGTGCCAGCAGCTTATACGGCGGGAGGACCTCCTACAATGAGCAGTTCTTC
TRBJ2-2 | once | TRBD1 | TRBV7-9 | CASSRPRNRGDTGELFF | TGTGCCAGCAGCCGCCCCCGGAACAGGGGGGACACCGGGGAGCTGTTTTTT
TRBJ1-5 | NA | TRBD1 | TRBV19 | CASSIVGQGEKQPQHF | TGTGCCAGTAGTATAGTTGGACAGGGAGAGAAGCAGCCCCAGCATTTT
TRBJ1-2 | NA | TRBD1 | TRBV19 | CASDRGYGYTF | TGTGCCAGCGACAGGGGGTATGGCTACACCTTC
TRBJ2-7 | NA | NA | TRBV28 | CASSLSERYEQYF | TGTGCCAGCAGTTTAAGCGAGCGCTACGAGCAGTACTTC
TRBJ1-1 | few | NA | TRBV6-6 | CASRPGGDNTEAFF | TGTGCCAGCAGACCCGGCGGGGATAACACTGAAGCTTTCTTT
TRBJ2-7 | NA | TRBD2 | TRBV2 | CASSEFTTSGYEQYF | TGTGCCAGCAGTGAATTCACGACTAGCGGCTACGAGCAGTACTTC
TRBJ2-2 | few | TRBD2 | TRBV19 | CASKAGADTGELFF | TGTGCCAGTAAGGCGGGAGCGGACACCGGGGAGCTGTTTTTT
TRBJ1-2 | NA | NA | TRBV2 | CASSSRTSYGYTF | TGTGCCAGCAGTTCCAGGACAAGCTATGGCTACACCTTC
TRBJ1-1 | few | NA | TRBV5-5 | CASSLRFMNTEAFF | TGTGCCAGCAGCTTGCGGTTCATGAACACTGAAGCTTTCTTT
TRBJ2-7 | NA | TRBD1 | TRBV6-5 | CASRADRGPYEQYF | TGTGCCAGCAGAGCCGACAGGGGGCCCTACGAGCAGTACTTC
TRBJ2-2 | NA | TRBD2 | TRBV2 | CAITRLATGELFF | TGTGCCATTACAAGACTAGCCACCGGGGAGCTGTTTTTT
TRBJ2-3 | NA | TRBD2 | TRBV9 | CASSLSGASPDTQYF | TGTGCCAGCAGCCTAAGCGGGGCTAGCCCAGATACGCAGTATTTT
TRBJ2-6 | NA | NA | TRBV6-5 | CASSYSGRRGANVLTF | TGTGCCAGCAGTTACAGCGGACGACGAGGGGCCAACGTCCTGACTTTC
TRBJ1-2 | NA | TRBD1 | TRBV5-4 | CASSQAGTGSRGYTF | TGTGCCAGCAGCCAAGCCGGGACAGGGAGTCGGGGCTACACCTTC
TRBJ1-2 | NA | NA | TRBV7-9 | CASSFPGEEVYGYTF | TGTGCCAGCAGCTTCCCGGGAGAGGAAGTGTATGGCTACACCTTC
TRBJ1-1 | NA | TRBD1 | TRBV10-3 | CAISTPGQGSTEAFF | TGTGCCATCAGTACACCGGGACAGGGGAGCACTGAAGCTTTCTTT
TRBJ1-6 | NA | NA | TRBV30 | CAWSAGDNSPLHF | TGTGCCTGGAGTGCCGGGGATAATTCACCCCTCCACTTT
TRBJ1-2 | NA | TRBD1 | TRBV10-3 | CAISDSQGGIYGYTF | TGTGCCATCAGTGATTCACAGGGGGGGATCTATGGCTACACCTTC
TRBJ2-2 | NA | NA | TRBV7-9 | CASSLTQGGGELFF | TGTGCCAGCAGCTTAACTCAGGGCGGCGGGGAGCTGTTTTTT
TRBJ1-1 | NA | TRBD1 | TRBV29-1 | CSVVTGGAGNTEAFF | TGCAGCGTGGTTACAGGGGGCGCAGGGAACACTGAAGCTTTCTTT
TRBJ2-1 | NA | TRBD2 | TRBV7-3 | CASRFSGSGNEQFF | TGTGCCAGCAGGTTTAGCGGGAGTGGTAATGAGCAGTTCTTC
TRBJ1-1 | NA | NA | TRBV7-9 | CASSLPPVYDMNTEAFF | TGTGCCAGCAGCTTACCCCCTGTGTACGACATGAACACTGAAGCTTTCTTT
TRBJ1-1 | NA | TRBD1 | TRBV30 | CAWGETGGTEAFF | TGTGCCTGGGGCGAAACAGGGGGCACTGAAGCTTTCTTT
TRBJ1-2 | once | TRBD1 | TRBV11-2 | CASSSPLTGAFRITF | TGTGCCAGCAGCTCTCCCCTGACAGGGGCCTTTAGGATCACCTTC
TRBJ2-4 | NA | TRBD2 | TRBV5-5 | CASSLSASGGVHIQYF | TGTGCCAGCAGCTTGTCGGCTAGCGGGGGGGTTCACATTCAGTACTTC
TRBJ2-7 | NA | NA | TRBV4-1 | CASSQDGGYEQYF | TGCGCCAGCAGCCAAGACGGGGGCTACGAGCAGTACTTC
TRBJ2-5 | NA | TRBD1 | TRBV2 | CASSEAGGQGTQYF | TGTGCCAGCAGTGAAGCGGGTGGACAGGGGACCCAGTACTTC
TRBJ2-1 | NA | TRBD1 | TRBV6-5 | CASSLGQGVRGEQFF | TGTGCCAGCAGCCTAGGACAGGGGGTAAGGGGTGAGCAGTTCTTC
TRBJ2-3 | NA | TRBD2 | TRBV5-1 | CASSLGQLLAGGLTDTQYF | TGCGCCAGCAGCTTGGGCCAACTACTAGCGGGGGGTCTCACAGATACGCAGTATTTT
TRBJ2-3 | NA | NA | TRBV28 | CASSSYPSTDTQYF | TGTGCCAGCAGTAGCTACCCTAGCACAGATACGCAGTATTTT
TRBJ2-3 | NA | NA | TRBV30 | CAWRGPTDTQYF | TGTGCCTGGAGGGGGCCCACAGATACGCAGTATTTT
TRBJ2-7 | NA | TRBD1 | TRBV29-1 | CSVSTGYSYESYEQYF | TGCAGCGTCTCGACAGGGTATAGTTATGAGTCCTACGAGCAGTACTTC
TRBJ1-1 | NA | NA | TRBV11-1 | CASSSPTEAFF | TGTGCCAGCAGCTCCCCGACAGAAGCTTTCTTT
TRBJ2-1 | NA | TRBD2 | TRBV3-1/TRBV3-2 | CASSQVLAGGPSEQFF | TGTGCCAGCAGCCAAGTTCTGGCGGGAGGGCCGTCTGAGCAGTTCTTC
TRBJ1-3 | NA | TRBD1 | TRBV5-1 | CASSGQGLNTIYF | TGCGCCAGCAGCGGACAGGGTTTAAACACCATATATTTT
TRBJ2-3 | NA | NA | TRBV12-3/TRBV12-4 | CASSTQGRDTQYF | TGTGCCAGCAGTACACAGGGTCGAGATACGCAGTATTTT
TRBJ2-3 | NA | TRBD2 | TRBV4-2 | CASSQEGLAGLGFDDTQYF | TGTGCCAGCAGCCAAGAAGGACTAGCGGGGTTAGGGTTTGACGATACGCAGTATTTT
TRBJ1-1 | NA | NA | TRBV11-2 | CASSFEFSEAFF | TGTGCCAGCAGCTTCGAATTTAGCGAAGCTTTCTTT